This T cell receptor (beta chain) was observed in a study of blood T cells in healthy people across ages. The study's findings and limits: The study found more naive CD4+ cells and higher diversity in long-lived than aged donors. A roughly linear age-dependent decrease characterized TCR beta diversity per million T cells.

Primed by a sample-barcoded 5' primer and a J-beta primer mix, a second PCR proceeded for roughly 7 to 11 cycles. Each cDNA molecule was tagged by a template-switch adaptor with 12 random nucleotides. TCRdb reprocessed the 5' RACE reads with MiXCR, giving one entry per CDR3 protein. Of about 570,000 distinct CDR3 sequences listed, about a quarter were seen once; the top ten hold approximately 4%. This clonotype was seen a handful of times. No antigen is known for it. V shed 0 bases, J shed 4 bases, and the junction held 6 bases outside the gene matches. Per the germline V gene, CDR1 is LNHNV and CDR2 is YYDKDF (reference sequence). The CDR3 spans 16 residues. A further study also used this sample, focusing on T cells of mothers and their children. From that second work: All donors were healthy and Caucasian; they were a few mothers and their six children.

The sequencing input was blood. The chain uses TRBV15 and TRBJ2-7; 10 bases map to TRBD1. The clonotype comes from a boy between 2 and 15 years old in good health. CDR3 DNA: TGTGCCACCAGCAGAGATTTGACAGGGGGCCTTTACGAGCAGTACTTC. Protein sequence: CATSRDLTGGLYEQYF.